Listed below are T cell receptor beta chains from one sample, sequenced in a study of blood T cell repertoires in COVID-19. The method was immunoSEQ multiplex PCR; TCRdb's version includes in-frame clones alone and lacks a portion of them. This table has about 9,000 clones, around nine tenths appearing once. Sequencing was performed on peripheral blood. These receptors were taken from a human donor with active COVID-19. The donor label of this sample is uncertain. CDR3s leave out the opening cysteine and the closing phenylalanine or tryptophan.

V gene: TRBV2
J gene: TRBJ1-6
CDR3 protein: ASRSTGGGSPLH

V gene: TRBV9
J gene: TRBJ2-3
CDR3 protein: ASSVELAASTDTQY

V gene: TRBV5-1
J gene: TRBJ2-5
CDR3 protein: ASSRDRRETQY

V gene: TRBV20-1
J gene: TRBJ2-6
CDR3 protein: SASRPGQGFTTGANVLT

V gene: TRBV7-7
J gene: TRBJ1-1
CDR3 protein: ASSLSRGTEAF

V gene: TRBV7-2
J gene: TRBJ2-1
CDR3 protein: ASSINRDFEQF

V gene: TRBV30
J gene: TRBJ1-5
CDR3 protein: AWSDIRGQPQH

V gene: TRBV10-2
J gene: TRBJ1-1
CDR3 protein: ASSSMGTEAF

V gene: TRBV12-5
J gene: TRBJ1-5
CDR3 protein: ASGLVLDLLGNQPQH

V gene: TRBV15
J gene: TRBJ2-7
CDR3 protein: ATSKEYPGSGLGEQY

V gene: TRBV15
J gene: TRBJ2-1
CDR3 protein: ATSRGQGESNEQF

V gene: TRBV27
J gene: TRBJ1-5
CDR3 protein: ASRETGWGDQPQH

V gene: TRBV15
J gene: TRBJ1-4
CDR3 protein: ATSREGTVVEKLF

V gene: TRBV9
J gene: TRBJ1-1
CDR3 protein: ASSVDPSTGVNTEAF

V gene: TRBV6-2/TRBV6-3
J gene: TRBJ1-5
CDR3 protein: ASSYSAVSNQPQH

V gene: TRBV7-9
J gene: TRBJ2-5
CDR3 protein: ASSPGLPGRIQY

V gene: TRBV9
J gene: TRBJ2-3
CDR3 protein: ASSAGTSGTDTQY

V gene: TRBV10-2
J gene: TRBJ2-3
CDR3 protein: ASSYADTQY

V gene: TRBV3-1/TRBV3-2
J gene: TRBJ2-5
CDR3 protein: ASSPSRGGETQY

V gene: TRBV11-3
J gene: TRBJ2-1
CDR3 protein: ASSLDRDRGIEGSYNEQF

V gene: TRBV6-5
J gene: TRBJ1-2
CDR3 protein: ASSRMRTENYGYT

V gene: TRBV5-1
J gene: TRBJ2-1
CDR3 protein: ASSFFPTSGFSYNEQF

V gene: TRBV27
J gene: TRBJ1-6
CDR3 protein: ASSPDSNSPLH

V gene: TRBV24-1
J gene: TRBJ2-1
CDR3 protein: ATSDKQGISNEQF

V gene: TRBV5-1
J gene: TRBJ1-1
CDR3 protein: ASSLEAGGTAF

V gene: TRBV25-1
J gene: TRBJ2-3
CDR3 protein: ASSAGTSGRTDTQY

V gene: TRBV9
J gene: TRBJ2-1
CDR3 protein: ASSVSLAGGSSYNEQF